The 30 T cell receptor beta chains presented below share a single source sample, sequenced in a study of molecular identifiers for immune sequencing clone quantification. MiXCR, run by TCRdb on the PCR reads, gives a single entry per CDR3 protein. The data contain hundreds of thousands of distinct CDR3 sequences, 25% of them singletons. Specimen: naive CD8+ T cells from blood, with Jurkat cell RNA spiked in. Subset indicated: FACS-sorted CD8+CD4-CCR7+CD45RA+ naive T cells. All receptors derive from a human donor in good health. Some libraries in this study had Jurkat cell RNA spiked in.

The table lists this clonotype with many counts. V is TRBV3-1 and J is TRBJ2-3, with 7 bases identical to TRBD1. Trimming removed 1 base from V and 3 bases from J; junction bases left unmatched: 4. CDR3 length: 15 amino acids. The V gene's germline CDR1 is LGHDT and CDR2 YNNKEL (reference sequence). The DNA of the CDR3 is TGTGCCAGCAGCCAAGTACAGGGGTGGACAGATACGCAGTATTTT. Its translation is CASSQVQGWTDTQYF.

A note on this clonotype: The junction departs from the called germline gene at one end, perhaps through a read error. The chain couples TRBV13 to TRBJ1-4; 7 bases agree with TRBD1. Germline CDR1 is PRHDT and CDR2 is FYEKMQ (reference sequence). The CDR3 runs to 16 residues. CDR3 protein: CASSHRDSATNEKPLF. The DNA of the CDR3 is TGTGCCAGCAGCCATCGGGACAGTGCAACTAATGAAAAACCGCTTTTT.

As to this clonotype: Possible read error: a much larger clone is one base away. CDR3 bases: TGTGCCAGCAGCCTACCTAGCGGGGGGGCCCCCACAGATACGCGGTATTTT. This translates into CASSLPSGGAPTDTRYF. The chain joins TRBV9 to TRBJ2-3, with 12 positions matching TRBD2. Per the germline V gene, CDR1 is SGDLS and CDR2 is YYNGEE. The CDR3 is 17 amino acids.

The V gene is TRBV12-3 or TRBV12-4, the J gene TRBJ2-3; TRBD1 matches at 9 bases. V was pared by 6 bases and J by 2 bases, with 6 bases of the junction left unmatched. The length of the CDR3 is 15 residues. The CDR3 coding sequence is TGTGCCAGCAGAGAGGGACAGGGTTCCACAGATACGCAGTATTTT. It is translated as CASREGQGSTDTQYF.

Remarks on this clonotype: One base away lies a much larger clone, so this may be a sequencing read error. This is likely a read error, given that the CDR3 carries no conserved phenylalanine or tryptophan at its end. This chain connects TRBV6-6 to TRBJ1-1, with D unclear. Trimming removed 4 bases at V and 4 bases at J, with 10 bases between. Per the germline V gene, CDR1 is MNHNY and CDR2 is SVGAGI (reference sequence). The CDR3 runs to 13 residues. CDR3 loop: CASSFRTGTEAFS. CDR3 DNA sequence: TGTGCCAGCAGTTTTCGGACTGGCACTGAAGCTTTCTCT.

In this sample, this clonotype turned up once. Since a much larger clone is just one base distant, this may be a read error. The genes are TRBV28 and TRBJ1-2; possible D gene TRBD1, 6 bases. Germline V gene sequence: CDR1 MDHEN, CDR2 SYDVKM. The CDR3 runs 11 residues. CDR3 nucleotide sequence: TGTGCCAGCTGTTTCAGGGGTAGCTACACCTTC. This encodes CASCFRGSYTF.

Details on this clonotype: The likely explanation is a read error, given a far larger clone one base away. The CDR3: CAGSPAGTEAFF. The CDR3 DNA reads as TGTGCCGGCAGCCCGGCGGGCACTGAAGCTTTCTTT. The chain couples TRBV7-9 to TRBJ1-1, with D hard to call. This CDR3 spans 12 amino acids. Per germline, CDR1 SEHNR and CDR2 FQNEAQ (reference sequence).

This clonotype has just a few counts. The rearrangement joins TRBV24-1 to TRBJ1-6; D gene uncertain. The CDR3 totals 10 residues. Trimming pared 5 bases from V and 10 bases from J, leaving 2 bases between. In germline, CDR1 is KGHDR, CDR2 SFDVKD. For the CDR3, the DNA is TGTGCCACCAGTGGATCACCCCTCCACTTT. Amino acids: CATSGSPLHF.

J is TRBJ2-5 and V is TRBV6-5; 7 positions match TRBD2. The CDR3 sequence is 15 residues long. Trimming removed 3 bases from V and 0 bases from J; junction bases left unmatched: 4. Germline CDR1 is MNHEY and CDR2 is SVGAGI. The CDR3 loop is CASSYRLADQETQYF. The CDR3 region has the DNA TGTGCCAGCAGTTATCGCCTAGCGGACCAAGAGACCCAGTACTTC.

The CDR3 is CASSPTAAPMREAPFSTQYF. The CDR3 bases are TGTGCCAGCTCACCGACTGCGGCCCCAATGCGGGAGGCCCCATTCTCAACGCAGTATTTT. This chain connects TRBV18 to TRBJ2-3, with 8 positions matching TRBD2. Trimming removed 3 bases from V and 9 bases from J; junction bases left unmatched: 26. The germline V gene encodes CDR1 KGHSH and CDR2 LQKENI. CDR3 length: 20 residues. The whole variable domain, filled in from reference TRBV18 and TRBJ2-3, reads NAGVMQNPRHLVRRRGQEARLRCSPMKGHSHVYWYRQLPEEGLKFMVYLQKENIIDESGMPKERFSAEFPKEGPSILRIQQVVRGDSAAYFCASSPTAAPMREAPFSTQYFGPGTRLTVL.

At least ten counts were recorded for this clonotype. This chain links TRBV27 with TRBJ2-4; tentatively, D is TRBD1 (5 bases). Germline lookup yields CDR1 MNHEY and CDR2 SMNVEV (reference sequence). This CDR3 is built from 14 residues. The V gene lost 2 bases and the J gene lost 8 bases, with 13 bases spanning the gap. The CDR3 sequence is CASSLGQGLDIQYF. The CDR3, as DNA: TGTGCCAGCAGTTTAGGCCAGGGTCTTGACATTCAGTACTTC.

This clonotype showed up many times. The chain combines TRBV12-3 or TRBV12-4 with TRBJ1-2; D gene uncertain. V dropped 4 bases and J dropped 2 bases, with 8 bases sitting between them. The CDR3 consists of 13 residues. The CDR3 sequence is CASSSDGNYGYTF. The DNA of the CDR3 is TGTGCCAGCAGTTCGGACGGAAACTATGGCTACACCTTC.

This clonotype was detected many times. The CDR3 coding sequence is TGCGCCAGCAGCCGGGGTGCGGGGGATAATGAGCAGTTCTTC. It specifies CASSRGAGDNEQFF. This chain joins TRBV4-1 and TRBJ2-1, with TRBD2 matching 7 bases. The CDR3 loop spans 14 amino acids. Trimming at V came to 4 bases and at J to 7 bases, leaving 7 bases not matched to a gene. Germline V gene sequence: CDR1 MGHRA, CDR2 YSYEKL.

This clonotype was seen a handful of times. The rearrangement joins TRBV7-9 to TRBJ2-1; 8 nucleotides agree with TRBD2. The CDR3 totals 14 residues. Germline V gene lookup returns CDR1 SEHNR and CDR2 FQNEAQ (reference sequence). The J segment lost 6 bases and the V segment lost 1 base, leaving 2 bases of the junction unmatched. CDR3 sequence: CASSLVGTSNEQFF. DNA of the CDR3: TGTGCCAGCAGCTTAGTAGGGACTAGCAATGAGCAGTTCTTC.

The sample holds many counts of this clonotype. The V gene is TRBV20-1, the J gene TRBJ2-7; D gene uncertain. From germline, CDR1 is DFQATT and CDR2 SNEGSKA (reference sequence). The CDR3 spans 13 residues. V was clipped by 0 bases and J by 4 bases, with 10 bases between them. The CDR3 sequence is CSARDLKGYEQYF. DNA of the CDR3: TGCAGTGCTAGAGATCTAAAGGGATACGAGCAGTACTTC.

The chain recombines TRBV13 with TRBJ1-2, with D possibly matching TRBD1 (5 bases). CDR3 length equals 13 residues. Looked up from germline, CDR1 is PRHDT and CDR2 is FYEKMQ (reference sequence). V was pared by 5 bases and J by 7 bases, with 14 bases between. The CDR3: CASSLDNEAGYTF. The CDR3 coding sequence is TGTGCCAGCAGCCTGGACAACGAAGCTGGCTACACCTTC.

DNA of the CDR3: TGTGCCAGCAGTTCGTCGGGGGGGGCTGGTAATGAGCAGTTCTTC. It encodes CASSSSGGAGNEQFF. V and J are TRBV27 and TRBJ2-1; 8 bases are shared with TRBD2. The V gene end was trimmed by 4 bases and the J gene end by 7 bases; junction bases not matched to a gene: 9. This CDR3 spans 15 amino acids. Germline V gene data show CDR1 as MNHEY and CDR2 as SMNVEV (reference sequence).

About this clonotype itself: The limits of the CDR3 on the DNA are not certain, so only TCRdb's listed CDR3 is given. The chain couples TRBV2 to TRBJ2-3; the D call in the table, TRBD1, was not verified against the DNA. The CDR3 has 17 amino acids, counting both end residues. The germline CDR1 and CDR2 sequences are SNHLY and FYNNEI. The chain's CDR3 is CASSVGEGTQITNTQYF.

This chain connects TRBV11-2 to TRBJ2-1, with 9 bases aligning to TRBD1. CDR1 and CDR2 from the germline V gene are SGHAT and FQNNGV. V lost 1 base, J lost 8 bases, and 9 bases stayed unmatched. The CDR3 covers 16 residues. In DNA form, the CDR3 reads TGTGCCAGCAGCTTAGCCCCCGGGACAGGGAAGGATGAGCAGTTCTTC. Translating it yields CASSLAPGTGKDEQFF.

This clonotype appeared a few times. The rearrangement links TRBV7-9 to TRBJ2-3; D call uncertain. CDR1 SEHNR and CDR2 FQNEAQ come from the germline V gene (reference sequence). CDR3 length: 17 residues. V lost 0 bases to trimming and J lost 5 bases, with 18 bases between them. The CDR3 DNA is TGTGCCAGCAGCTTAGCGCATCAACGAGCCAGAGGAGATACGCAGTATTTT. Its translation: CASSLAHQRARGDTQYF.

This clonotype was seen many times. V usage is TRBV6-5 and J usage is TRBJ2-7; 11 bases align to TRBD1. The CDR3 has 15 amino acids. CDR1 is MNHEY, CDR2 SVGAGI, per germline. V lost 2 bases, J lost 2 bases, and 2 bases stayed unmatched. CDR3 amino acids: CASSYGDRGTYEQYF. CDR3 coding DNA: TGTGCCAGCAGTTACGGGGACAGGGGGACCTACGAGCAGTACTTC.

This clonotype showed up many times. The chain employs TRBV6-5 and TRBJ2-5; 9 nucleotides line up with TRBD2. This CDR3 contains 14 residues. V lost 4 bases to trimming and J lost 3 bases; unmatched junction nucleotides: 3. Germline V gives CDR1 MNHEY, CDR2 SVGAGI. CDR3 sequence reads: CASSSLAGKETQYF. In nucleotides, the CDR3 is TGTGCCAGCAGTTCTCTAGCGGGAAAAGAGACCCAGTACTTC.

The chain carries TRBV24-1 and TRBJ2-1; D is perhaps TRBD2 (5 bases). This CDR3 has 14 amino acids. The V end lost 9 bases, the J end lost 8 bases, and 19 bases lay between the germline ends. Germline V CDR1 and CDR2: KGHDR, SFDVKD. The CDR3 protein is CATEPSWGEDEQFF. CDR3 bases: TGTGCCACCGAGCCGAGTTGGGGAGAAGATGAGCAGTTCTTC.

This clonotype was counted ten times or more. The J gene is TRBJ1-1, the V gene TRBV7-3; a weak D match, TRBD1 (5 bases). Germline V CDR1 and CDR2: SGHTA, FQGTGA. The CDR3 has 15 residues. Trimming stripped 0 bases from V and 4 bases from J, with 12 bases between. The CDR3 DNA is TGTGCCAGCAGCTTAACGGGGGGTTTTAGCACTGAAGCTTTCTTT. The encoded protein is CASSLTGGFSTEAFF.

This clonotype was counted ten times or more. This sequence joins TRBV4-3 and TRBJ2-3; tentative D call: TRBD2 (5 bases). This CDR3 spans 17 amino acids. Germline CDR1 LGHNA, CDR2 YSLEER. Trimming shortened V by 0 bases and J by 1 base, and 14 bases separated the two germline ends. CDR3 nucleotides: TGCGCCAGCAGCCAAGATTTTTCGGCGGGTCGCACAGATACGCAGTATTTT. It translates to CASSQDFSAGRTDTQYF.

In regard to this clonotype: The CDR3 ends on some other residue instead of the conserved phenylalanine or tryptophan, so this is likely a read error. The rearrangement uses TRBV20-1 and TRBJ1-5, with TRBD1 matching 7 bases. This CDR3 is built from 15 residues. Losses at the gene ends were 1 base for V and 2 bases for J; bases not matched to a gene: 5. The germline CDR1 and CDR2 sequences are DFQATT and SNEGSKA (reference sequence). CDR3 residues: CSARVTGQGNQPQHL. CDR3 DNA sequence: TGCAGTGCTAGAGTAACAGGACAGGGCAATCAGCCCCAGCATCTT.

This clonotype has at least ten counts. The V and J genes are TRBV6-6 and TRBJ1-5, with TRBD1 identical over 7 bases. The CDR3 contains 17 residues. V dropped 2 bases and J dropped 0; count of bases not matched to a gene: 7. The V gene's germline CDR1 is MNHNY and CDR2 SVGAGI (reference sequence). The CDR3 nucleotides are TGTGCCAGCAGTTACCCTTCGACAGGGAATAGCAATCAGCCCCAGCATTTT. Translation gives CASSYPSTGNSNQPQHF.

This clonotype was counted at least ten times. The chain carries TRBV19 and TRBJ1-1, with TRBD1 identical over 11 bases. After removal of 5 bases from V and 2 bases from J, the junction contained 7 bases not matched to a gene. The V gene's germline CDR1 is LNHDA and CDR2 SQIVND (reference sequence). The CDR3 sequence is 16 residues long. The CDR3 DNA reads TGTGCCAGTAGTGCGGACAGGGGGCTCTTCAACACTGAAGCTTTCTTT. It codes for CASSADRGLFNTEAFF.

The genes are TRBV6-6 and TRBJ2-1, with TRBD1 matching 7 bases. CDR3 length: 16 amino acids. V lost 2 bases, J lost 2 bases, and 6 bases stayed unmatched. Germline loops: CDR1 MNHNY, CDR2 SVGAGI (reference sequence). CDR3 coding DNA: TGTGCCAGCAGTTACACAGACAGGGTCCCCTACAATGAGCAGTTCTTC. As protein: CASSYTDRVPYNEQFF.

This clonotype was seen a single time. V is TRBV11-3 and J is TRBJ2-7; D is uncertain. V lost 0 bases, J lost 0 bases, and 9 bases lay in between. The CDR3 has 15 residues. Germline V gives CDR1 SGHNT, CDR2 YENEEA. The CDR3 nucleotides read TGTGCCAGCAGCTTAGACTCCAAATCCTCCTACGAGCAGTACTTC. It is translated as CASSLDSKSSYEQYF.